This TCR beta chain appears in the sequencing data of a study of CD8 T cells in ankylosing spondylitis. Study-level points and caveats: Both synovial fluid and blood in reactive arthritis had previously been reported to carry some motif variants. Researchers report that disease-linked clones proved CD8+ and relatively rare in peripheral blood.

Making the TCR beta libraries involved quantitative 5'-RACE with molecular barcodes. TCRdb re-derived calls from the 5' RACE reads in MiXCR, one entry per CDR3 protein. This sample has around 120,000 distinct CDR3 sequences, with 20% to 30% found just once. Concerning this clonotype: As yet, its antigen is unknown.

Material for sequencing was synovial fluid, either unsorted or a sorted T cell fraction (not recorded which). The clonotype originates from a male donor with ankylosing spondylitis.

The CDR3 here is CASSLGTSGGDEQFF. DNA of the CDR3: TGCGCCAGCAGCTTGGGTACTAGCGGTGGCGATGAGCAGTTCTTC. The V and J genes are TRBV5-1 and TRBJ2-1; TRBD2 matches 8 bases. From germline, CDR1 is SGHRS and CDR2 YFSETQ. The ends lost 0 bases at V and 8 bases at J; junction bases unmatched: 7. CDR3 length: 15 amino acids.